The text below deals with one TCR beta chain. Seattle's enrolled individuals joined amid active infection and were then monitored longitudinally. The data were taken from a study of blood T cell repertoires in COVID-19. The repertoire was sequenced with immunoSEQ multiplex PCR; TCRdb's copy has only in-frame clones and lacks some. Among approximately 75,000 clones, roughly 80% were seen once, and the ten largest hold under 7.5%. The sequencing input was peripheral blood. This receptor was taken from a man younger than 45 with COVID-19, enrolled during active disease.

The CDR3 DNA is TGTGCCAGCAGCCCTACCGGACAGTCTAATTCACCCCTCCACTTT. Translating gives CASSPTGQSNSPLHF. The chain employs TRBV28 and TRBJ1-6; a weak D match, TRBD1 (6 bases). V lost 6 bases and J lost 6, with 15 bases in between. The CDR3 is made up of 15 amino acids. Germline V gene sequence: CDR1 MDHEN, CDR2 SYDVKM.